The clone carrying this T cell receptor (beta chain) occurred a few times. Its antigen is not identified. The CDR3 extends over 12 amino acids. Germline-derived CDR1 and CDR2 are DFQATT and SNEGSKA (reference sequence). The ends lost 5 bases at V and 4 bases at J; junction bases unmatched: 3. Study conclusions and caveats: The TCR gene usage of tumor memory CD4+ T cells clustered together with blood and lymph node memory CD4+ cells and with lymph node naive CD4+ cells.

Each CDR3 protein gets one entry after TCRdb re-called the 5' RACE reads with MiXCR. The repertoire holds approximately 60,000 distinct CDR3 sequences, with 25% to 35% as singletons. The genes are TRBV20-1 and TRBJ2-7; TRBD2 aligns across 9 bases. The sample consisted of tumor-infiltrating memory CD4+ T cells sorted from the breast tumor. Subset given: memory CD4+ T cells, CD4+CD45RO+CD25-. This sequence originates from a female donor with breast cancer. The CDR3 bases are TGCAGTGCTGGGGGACTAGCTTACGAGCAGTACTTC. As protein: CSAGGLAYEQYF.